This is a list of T cell receptor beta chains from one sample in a study of cytomegalovirus exposure and HLA in healthy donors. The data were produced by immunoSEQ multiplex PCR, yet TCRdb's version contains in-frame clones alone and is incomplete. The repertoire holds 130,000 or so clones, with about 90% as singletons. The specimen was PBMCs. The source is a woman aged 25 to 39 in good health and CMV-seropositive. Both conserved end residues are part of each CDR3. A D gene is named only where the DNA matches it firmly. For some rows the clone size is stated as once, few or many, or as a class when expanded; others skip it.

TRBV2	-	TRBJ1-6	TRBD1	CASSWDRDSSPLHF	TGTGCCAGCAGCTGGGACAGGGATTCTTCACCCCTCCACTTT
TRBV7-8	-	TRBJ2-1	TRBD2	CASSVGTSGSFYEQFF	TGTGCCAGCAGCGTAGGGACTAGCGGGAGTTTTTATGAGCAGTTCTTC
TRBV5-4	-	TRBJ2-4	TRBD1	CASSLDFGQEDIQYF	TGTGCCAGCAGCTTGGATTTTGGACAGGAGGACATTCAGTACTTC
TRBV28	once	TRBJ1-1	-	CASSLVQGNAEAFF	TGTGCCAGCAGTTTAGTTCAGGGGAACGCTGAAGCTTTCTTT
TRBV27	-	TRBJ1-6	-	CASTASYNSPLHF	TGTGCCAGCACCGCGTCCTATAATTCACCCCTCCACTTT
TRBV5-1	-	TRBJ2-1	-	CASSLAQTSNEQFF	TGCGCCAGCAGCTTGGCCCAGACTTCGAATGAGCAGTTCTTC
TRBV5-1	-	TRBJ2-5	TRBD1	CASSSDRAQETQYF	TGCGCCAGCAGCTCGGACAGGGCCCAAGAGACCCAGTACTTC
TRBV11-1	-	TRBJ2-7	-	CASSLGQIYEQYF	TGTGCCAGCAGCTTAGGACAAATCTACGAGCAGTACTTC
TRBV6-1	-	TRBJ2-5	TRBD2	CASGLAYRETQYF	TGTGCCAGCGGACTAGCTTACAGGGAGACCCAGTACTTC
TRBV5-1	once	TRBJ1-2	-	CASSWPGPDGYTF	TGCGCCAGCAGCTGGCCGGGTCCTGATGGCTACACCTTC
TRBV25-1	-	TRBJ1-1	TRBD1	CASRQGANTEAFF	TGTGCCAGTCGACAGGGGGCGAACACTGAAGCTTTCTTT
TRBV7-9	-	TRBJ2-2	TRBD2	CASSRTSEVTGELFF	TGTGCCAGCAGCCGGACTAGCGAGGTCACCGGGGAGCTGTTTTTT
TRBV9	-	TRBJ2-7	-	CASKPQGKPYEQYF	TGTGCCAGCAAACCTCAGGGGAAACCCTACGAGCAGTACTTC
TRBV7-2	-	TRBJ1-6	TRBD1	CASSFRDRANSPLHF	TGTGCCAGCAGCTTCCGGGACAGGGCAAATTCACCCCTCCACTTT
TRBV7-8	-	TRBJ2-5	-	CASSLGTFGTQYF	TGTGCCAGCAGCTTAGGTACCTTCGGGACCCAGTACTTC
TRBV6-1	-	TRBJ2-7	-	CASSPSADEQYF	TGTGCCAGCAGTCCCAGCGCAGACGAGCAGTACTTC
TRBV4-1	few	TRBJ1-3	-	CASSQQTPRDTIYF	TGCGCCAGCAGCCAACAAACTCCCCGGGACACCATATATTTT
TRBV6-5	-	TRBJ1-1	-	CASSYSPRDDTEAFF	TGTGCCAGCAGTTACTCCCCCAGGGATGATACTGAAGCTTTCTTT
TRBV5-4	-	TRBJ2-5	TRBD2	CASSSSGTTGETQYF	TGTGCCAGCAGCTCCTCCGGGACTACGGGAGAGACCCAGTACTTC
TRBV28	-	TRBJ2-3	TRBD2	CASRLAGLTDTQYF	TGTGCCAGCAGGCTAGCGGGACTCACAGATACGCAGTATTTT
TRBV7-9	-	TRBJ2-1	-	CASSLGSPLRNEQFF	TGTGCCAGCAGCTTAGGCAGCCCCCTGAGGAATGAGCAGTTCTTC
TRBV28	-	TRBJ2-3	-	CASSLGTSYPTDTQYF	TGTGCCAGCAGTTTAGGGACATCTTATCCCACAGATACGCAGTATTTT
TRBV19	-	TRBJ1-2	-	CASTYLRGSFYGYTF	TGTGCCAGTACATATCTCCGCGGGTCCTTCTATGGCTACACCTTC
TRBV15	-	TRBJ2-2	TRBD1	CATSPTGSTGELFF	TGTGCCACCAGTCCGACAGGGAGCACCGGGGAGCTGTTTTTT
TRBV19	-	TRBJ2-1	-	CASSIRIRGNEQFF	TGTGCCAGTAGTATAAGGATCAGGGGAAATGAGCAGTTCTTC
TRBV5-1	-	TRBJ2-7	-	CASSLAAGDEQYF	TGCGCCAGCAGCTTGGCCGCGGGCGACGAGCAGTACTTC
TRBV7-6	-	TRBJ1-5	TRBD1	CASSPGTGGNQPQHF	TGTGCCAGCAGCCCAGGGACAGGGGGCAATCAGCCCCAGCATTTT
TRBV13	-	TRBJ1-2	TRBD1	CASSSNRDRSSYGYTF	TGTGCCAGCAGCTCAAACCGGGACAGGAGTTCCTATGGCTACACCTTC
TRBV5-6	-	TRBJ2-7	TRBD1	CASTRDRGLYEQYF	TGTGCCAGCACCCGGGACAGGGGGCTCTACGAGCAGTACTTC
TRBV10-2	-	TRBJ2-3	TRBD2	CASSEKPSGTTDTQYF	TGCGCCAGCAGTGAGAAGCCTAGCGGGACCACAGATACGCAGTATTTT
TRBV2	-	TRBJ2-4	-	CASSGGVAKNIQYF	TGTGCCAGCAGTGGCGGAGTAGCCAAAAACATTCAGTACTTC
TRBV5-1	-	TRBJ2-5	-	CASSLLGAQETQYF	TGCGCCAGCAGCTTGTTAGGGGCCCAAGAGACCCAGTACTTC
TRBV7-6	-	TRBJ2-5	-	CASGQNREETQYF	TGTGCCAGCGGTCAGAACCGGGAAGAGACCCAGTACTTC
TRBV19	-	TRBJ2-3	-	CASSIGVDSNTDTQYF	TGTGCCAGTAGTATAGGTGTCGACTCTAACACAGATACGCAGTATTTT
TRBV23-1	-	TRBJ2-5	-	CASSQSGVCPGVEETQYF	TGCGCCAGCAGTCAATCCGGGGTCTGTCCCGGGGTGGAAGAGACCCAGTACTTC